The 22 T cell receptor beta chains listed next were all sequenced from one sample in a study of T cells after yellow fever vaccination. TCRdb re-called the 5' RACE reads with MiXCR, one entry per CDR3 protein. The sample has some 54,000 distinct CDR3 sequences; 6% to 8.5% are singletons. The sequencing used CD8+ T cells not binding an NS4B(214-222) dextramer, sorted from PBMCs, collected roughly seven weeks after the first yellow fever vaccination. These receptors were collected from a man between 18 and 29 years old who received the YFV17D yellow fever vaccine.

This clonotype was detected ten times or more. V and J are TRBV3-1 and TRBJ2-1; no clear D gene. Trimming shortened V by 4 bases and J by 1 base, and 14 bases separated the two germline ends. The CDR3 totals 16 residues. Germline CDR1 LGHDT, CDR2 YNNKEL (reference sequence). CDR3 nucleotide sequence: TGTGCCAGCAGCCCCGGTTTTATCCCATCCTACAATGAGCAGTTCTTC. Protein product: CASSPGFIPSYNEQFF.

This clonotype was observed a handful of times. The V and J genes are TRBV6-1 and TRBJ1-1, with 8 bases aligning to TRBD1. The CDR3 covers 14 residues. Germline CDR1 MNHNS, CDR2 SASEGT. Losses at the gene ends were 4 bases for V and 4 bases for J; bases not matched to a gene: 5. CDR3: CASSVQGEVTEAFF. DNA of the CDR3: TGTGCCAGCAGTGTACAGGGGGAGGTCACTGAAGCTTTCTTT.

With respect to this clonotype: A single base separates this from a much larger clone, so it may be a read error. The chain couples TRBV2 to TRBJ2-2; 9 nucleotides align to TRBD1. Germline values: CDR1 SNHLY, CDR2 FYNNEI. The CDR3 runs to 17 residues. The CDR3 protein is CASRSRGQGLHTGEQFF. The CDR3 coding sequence is TGTGCCAGCAGGAGTAGGGGACAGGGCCTTCACACCGGGGAGCAGTTTTTT.

The rearrangement links TRBV5-1 to TRBJ2-1; possible D gene TRBD1, 5 bases. This CDR3 region has 15 residues. Trimming shortened V by 0 bases and J by 2 bases, and 9 bases separated the two germline ends. Germline loops: CDR1 SGHRS, CDR2 YFSETQ. This CDR3 is CASSLGVRAYNEQFF. CDR3 bases: TGCGCCAGCAGCTTGGGGGTCAGGGCCTACAATGAGCAGTTCTTC.

This clonotype was counted only a few times. V and J are TRBV7-9 and TRBJ2-7; 13 nucleotides agree with TRBD2. The germline CDR1 and CDR2 sequences are SEHNR and FQNEAQ (reference sequence). There are 15 residues in the CDR3. The V gene end was trimmed by 4 bases and the J gene end by 2 bases; junction bases not matched to a gene: 2. The CDR3 loop reads CASSSGLAGAYEQYV. The CDR3 nucleotides read TGTGCCAGCAGCTCTGGACTAGCGGGGGCCTACGAGCAGTACGTC.

This clonotype was counted between two and nine times. The chain couples TRBV7-8 to TRBJ2-7; D call uncertain. CDR1 and CDR2 from the germline V gene are SGHVS and FQNEAQ. The CDR3 loop spans 13 amino acids. Between the trimmed V and J ends, which lost 5 bases and 6 bases, there was a span of 14 bases. The CDR3: CASSLGPSTEQYV. The CDR3 nucleotides read TGTGCCAGCAGCCTAGGGCCTAGTACCGAGCAGTACGTC.

A few counts support this clonotype. V and J are TRBV3-1 and TRBJ2-5; D is unresolved. From germline, CDR1 is LGHDT and CDR2 YNNKEL (reference sequence). V was cut by 2 bases and J by 1 base, with 17 bases left in between. This CDR3 comprises 17 residues. DNA of the CDR3: TGTGCCAGCAGCCAAATATCAAATTGTGATTTCCAAGAGACCCAGTACTTC. It codes for CASSQISNCDFQETQYF.

This clonotype was recorded a few times. The chain employs TRBV4-2 and TRBJ2-2; tentatively, D is TRBD1 (6 bases). The V gene lost 3 bases and the J gene lost 6 bases, with 11 bases spanning the gap. This CDR3 spans 14 amino acids. The germline CDR1 and CDR2 sequences are LGHNA and YNFKEQ. The DNA for the CDR3 is TGTGCCAGCAGCCAGGTCAGGGGCGCCGGGGAGCTGTTTTTT. It codes for CASSQVRGAGELFF.

This clonotype was observed many times. In nucleotides, the CDR3 is TGTGCCAGCAGTCAGGGAGTCCAATACGAGCAGTACGTC. As protein: CASSQGVQYEQYV. The chain links TRBV12-3 or TRBV12-4 to TRBJ2-7; D possibly matches TRBD1 or TRBD2 (5 bases each). This CDR3 is built from 13 residues. Trimming stripped 5 bases from V and 4 bases from J, with 12 bases between.

This chain connects TRBV7-2 to TRBJ1-2; TRBD1 is a possible D gene (6 bases). This CDR3 has 14 amino acids. Trimming stripped 3 bases from V and 5 bases from J, with 13 bases between. Per germline, CDR1 SGHTA and CDR2 FQGNSA. This CDR3 reads CASSFRGSIYGYTF. In nucleotides, the CDR3 is TGTGCCAGCAGCTTCAGGGGTTCAATTTATGGCTACACCTTC.

The chain recombines TRBV5-6 with TRBJ1-6, with D tentatively TRBD1 (5 bases). In germline, CDR1 is SGHDT, CDR2 YYEEEE. V lost 3 bases and J lost 2, with 18 bases in between. This CDR3 region has 18 residues. CDR3: CASSWAQGKGAYNSPLHF. CDR3 in DNA: TGTGCCAGCAGCTGGGCGCAGGGTAAGGGTGCCTATAATTCACCCCTCCACTTT.

In its sample, this clonotype is medium-sized. V and J are TRBV4-2 and TRBJ1-3; 7 bases line up with TRBD1. V was clipped by 3 bases and J by 0 bases; unmatched bases: 5. Germline values: CDR1 LGHNA, CDR2 YNFKEQ. This CDR3 is built from 16 residues. The CDR3: CASSHRDSPSGNTIYF. In nucleotides, the CDR3 is TGTGCCAGCAGCCACCGGGACAGCCCCTCTGGAAACACCATATATTTT.

This clonotype was counted many times. The chain joins TRBV12-3 or TRBV12-4 to TRBJ2-6, with unresolved D. The CDR3 totals 10 residues. Trimming shortened V by 5 bases and J by 12 bases, and 5 bases separated the two germline ends. The CDR3 loop reads CASSGVVLTF. As DNA, the CDR3 is TGTGCCAGCAGTGGGGTCGTCCTGACTTTC.

A few counts support this clonotype. This rearrangement joins TRBV28 to TRBJ2-1; 9 nucleotides match TRBD2. This CDR3 is 13 amino acids long. V dropped 8 bases and J dropped 8; count of bases not matched to a gene: 7. Germline-derived CDR1 and CDR2 are MDHEN and SYDVKM. This chain's CDR3 is CASRAGGRYEQFF. CDR3 nucleotides: TGTGCCAGCCGAGCGGGGGGTAGATATGAGCAGTTCTTC.

This clonotype was observed a few times. The chain is built from TRBV3-1 and TRBJ2-3; D is unclear. The germline V and J ends were trimmed by 3 bases and 2 bases, with 15 bases remaining between them. The CDR3 extends over 16 amino acids. Germline V gene data show CDR1 as LGHDT and CDR2 as YNNKEL (reference sequence). CDR3 sequence: CASSHPPSRTTDTQYF. As DNA, the CDR3 is TGTGCCAGCAGCCATCCGCCCAGCCGAACCACAGATACGCAGTATTTT.

This chain joins TRBV12-3 or TRBV12-4 and TRBJ1-5, with D hard to call. The ends were cut back, 3 bases at V and 3 bases at J, with 9 bases in the middle. The CDR3 spans 14 residues. The CDR3 sequence is CASSFSRYNQPQHF. As DNA, the CDR3 is TGTGCCAGCAGTTTCAGCCGCTACAATCAGCCCCAGCATTTT.

This clonotype was recorded many times. The rearrangement uses TRBV5-1 and TRBJ2-2; 7 bases match TRBD2. The germline CDR1 and CDR2 sequences are SGHRS and YFSETQ. After removal of 4 bases from V and 4 bases from J, the junction contained 13 bases not matched to a gene. CDR3 size: 17 residues. This CDR3 reads CASSNQRDYLSTGELFF. CDR3 nucleotides: TGCGCCAGCAGCAACCAAAGGGACTACTTGAGCACCGGGGAGCTGTTTTTT.

V gene TRBV7-9 combines with J gene TRBJ1-1; D remains unclear. The CDR3 has 15 amino acids. Looked up from germline, CDR1 is SEHNR and CDR2 is FQNEAQ (reference sequence). The V end lost 5 bases, the J end lost 0 bases, and 13 bases lay between the germline ends. CDR3 loop: CASSPRGLMNTEAFF. CDR3 nucleotide sequence: TGTGCCAGCAGCCCTCGCGGCCTAATGAACACTGAAGCTTTCTTT.

The chain has TRBV4-3 and TRBJ2-3; no reliable D call. The CDR3 is 13 amino acids. Germline lookup yields CDR1 LGHNA and CDR2 YSLEER. Trimming removed 8 bases from V and 5 bases from J, with 14 bases in between. The CDR3 DNA sequence: TGCGCCAGCTCCCCTGGGGTAGAAGATACGCAGTATTTT. It codes for CASSPGVEDTQYF.

This clonotype occurred a few times. This chain uses TRBV6-5 with TRBJ2-1, with D perhaps matching TRBD1 or TRBD2 (5 bases each). CDR3 length: 15 amino acids. Germline V lookup: CDR1 MNHEY, CDR2 SVGAGI. V gave up 2 bases and J gave up 5 bases, with 13 bases separating them. DNA for the CDR3: TGTGCCAGCAGTTACGTGGGGGATCGGGACAATGAGCAGTTCTTC. Protein: CASSYVGDRDNEQFF.

This clonotype has more than one count but fewer than ten. This chain connects TRBV7-9 to TRBJ2-7; the match to TRBD2 covers 8 bases. Germline trimming cut 8 bases from V and 2 bases from J; bases unmatched to any gene: 5. The CDR3 contains 13 residues. CDR1 and CDR2 (germline): SEHNR, FQNEAQ (reference sequence). CDR3 nucleotide sequence: TGTGCCAGCCGGGGGGGGGTACCCTACGAGCAGTACTTC. The encoded protein is CASRGGVPYEQYF.

This clonotype was counted a few times. Written as DNA, the CDR3 is TGTGCCAGCAGCTCCCGTGGCGGGAACTATGGCTACACCTTC. Protein product: CASSSRGGNYGYTF. This chain links TRBV13 with TRBJ1-2; D gene ambiguous. The CDR3 spans 14 residues. V dropped 4 bases and J dropped 2 bases, with 11 bases sitting between them. Germline V gene lookup returns CDR1 PRHDT and CDR2 FYEKMQ (reference sequence).